Below, one T cell receptor beta chain is given with its context. This entry is derived from a study of tumor-infiltrating lymphocytes in primary liver carcinoma. Germline CDR1 reads MNHNY; CDR2 reads SVGAGI (reference sequence). The CDR3 runs 14 residues. V lost 6 bases to trimming and J lost 3 bases; unmatched junction nucleotides: 7. TCR beta cDNA was reverse-transcribed from around 0.55 ug of total RNA. The reaction used a constant-region primer and ProtoScript II reverse transcriptase. Library construction for TCR beta comprised three nested multiplex PCR rounds performed with slightly modified ARM-PCR. The two initial PCR rounds, around 11 cycles each, used TRBV1-TRBV30 forward and C-beta reverse primers. TCRdb re-called the multiplex PCR reads with MiXCR, one entry per CDR3 protein. In the table there are 150,000 to 200,000 distinct CDR3 sequences, over 45% of which are singletons. Unsorted whole blood supplied the RNA, and germline DNA was extracted too.

The specimen sequenced was peripheral blood. The receptor was derived from a man in his forties with primary liver carcinoma and hepatitis B virus infection. The chain combines TRBV6-6 with TRBJ2-7; 8 bases match TRBD1. The CDR3 region is CASRRQGSGYEQYF. The CDR3 DNA follows: TGTGCCAGCAGAAGACAGGGGTCCGGCTACGAGCAGTACTTC.